The clone carrying this TCR beta chain was seen many times. These data originate in a study of metastatic and nonmetastatic thyroid tumors. About the research overall: The authors compared repertoires across blood and tumor or nodule tissue from malignant and benign thyroid patients.

Germline-derived CDR1 and CDR2 are MDHEN and SYDVKM. The CDR3 spans 15 residues. The V segment lost 5 bases and the J segment 4 bases; nucleotides outside the gene matches: 9. No patient received treatment before thyroid surgery. TCRdb re-called clones from the PCR reads using MiXCR. The data show approximately 40,000 clones, 11% seen once. The sequence came from a female donor with papillary thyroid cancer or a benign thyroid nodule (not recorded which). Some clones in this sample may be carry-over from other donors' samples. The sequenced sample was blood. This chain links TRBV28 with TRBJ2-3, with 7 bases matching TRBD1. Written as DNA, the CDR3 is TGTGCCAGCAGTCCGGACCTAAGGGGGCCAGATACGCAGTATTTT. Translating gives CASSPDLRGPDTQYF.